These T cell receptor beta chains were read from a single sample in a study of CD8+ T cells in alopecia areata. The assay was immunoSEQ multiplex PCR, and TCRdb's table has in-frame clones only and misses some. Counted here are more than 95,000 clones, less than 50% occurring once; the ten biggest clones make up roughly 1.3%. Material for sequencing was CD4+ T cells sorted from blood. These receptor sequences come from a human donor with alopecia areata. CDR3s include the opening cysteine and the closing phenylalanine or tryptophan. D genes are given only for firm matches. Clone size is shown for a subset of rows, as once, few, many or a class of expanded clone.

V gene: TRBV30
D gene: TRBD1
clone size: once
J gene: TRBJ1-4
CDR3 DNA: TGTGCCTGGAGTGTACTCGGGACAGCTGAAAAACTGTTTTTT
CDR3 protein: CAWSVLGTAEKLFF

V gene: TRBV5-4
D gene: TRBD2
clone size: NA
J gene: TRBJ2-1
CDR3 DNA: TGTGCCAGCAGACCCTTTGGACTAGCGGAAAGGGACAATGAGCAGTTCTTC
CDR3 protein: CASRPFGLAERDNEQFF

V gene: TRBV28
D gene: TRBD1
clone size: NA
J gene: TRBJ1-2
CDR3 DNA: TGTGCCAGCACCCCGGGGGACAGGGGGCTAAGTGGCTACACCTTC
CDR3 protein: CASTPGDRGLSGYTF

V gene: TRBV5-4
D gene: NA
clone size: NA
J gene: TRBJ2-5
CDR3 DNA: TGTGCCAGCAGCTCGACTAGTACCGAGACCCAGTACTTC
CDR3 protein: CASSSTSTETQYF

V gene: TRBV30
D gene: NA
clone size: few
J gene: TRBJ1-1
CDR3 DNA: TGTGCCTGGAGTGTCTGGCAAAACACTGAAGCTTTCTTT
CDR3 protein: CAWSVWQNTEAFF

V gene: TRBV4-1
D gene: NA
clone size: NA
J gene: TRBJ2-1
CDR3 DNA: TGCGCCAGCAGCCAAGACTCAGGGTACAATGAGCAGTTCTTC
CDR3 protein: CASSQDSGYNEQFF

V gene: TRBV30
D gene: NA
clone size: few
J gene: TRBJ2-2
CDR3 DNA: TGTGCCTCCAGGGTTTACGGGGAGCTGTTTTTT
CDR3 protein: CASRVYGELFF

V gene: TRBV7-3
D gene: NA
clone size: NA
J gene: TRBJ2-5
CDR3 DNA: TGTGCCAGCAGCTTAACCCCAGGGTGGGAAGAGACCCAGTACTTC
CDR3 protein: CASSLTPGWEETQYF

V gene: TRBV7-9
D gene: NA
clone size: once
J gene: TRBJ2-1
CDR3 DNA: TGTGCCAGCAGCTTTCAGCGACGCCCCTACAATGAGCAGTTCTTC
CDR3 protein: CASSFQRRPYNEQFF

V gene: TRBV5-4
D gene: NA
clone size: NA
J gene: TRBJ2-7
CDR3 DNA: TGTGCCAGCCAAAGGACACTTTGGGACGAGCAGTACTTC
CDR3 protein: CASQRTLWDEQYF

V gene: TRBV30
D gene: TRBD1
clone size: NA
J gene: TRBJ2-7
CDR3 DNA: TGTGCCTGGAGTTTACAGGGGTACGAGCAGTACTTC
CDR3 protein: CAWSLQGYEQYF

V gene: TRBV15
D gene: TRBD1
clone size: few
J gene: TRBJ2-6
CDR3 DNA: TGTGCCACCAGCACCGTCACAGGGGGCTTCGGGGCCAACGTCCTGACTTTC
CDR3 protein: CATSTVTGGFGANVLTF

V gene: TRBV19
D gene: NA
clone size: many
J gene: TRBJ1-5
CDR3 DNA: TGTGCCAGTAGTCCGTTGGACAGCCAGCCCCAGCATTTT
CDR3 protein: CASSPLDSQPQHF

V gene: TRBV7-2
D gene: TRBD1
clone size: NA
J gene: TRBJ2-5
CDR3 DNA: TGTGCCAGCAGCTGGGGACAGCCTACCCAAGAGACCCAGTACTTC
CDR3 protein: CASSWGQPTQETQYF

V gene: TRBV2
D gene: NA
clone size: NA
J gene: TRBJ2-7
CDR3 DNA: TGTGCCAGCAGTGAACAGGGAGAGGCCTACGAGCAGTACTTC
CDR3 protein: CASSEQGEAYEQYF

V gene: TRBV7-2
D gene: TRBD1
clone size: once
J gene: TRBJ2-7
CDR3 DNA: TGTGCCAGCAGCTCCCGGGACAGGGGCTACGAGCAGTACTTC
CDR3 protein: CASSSRDRGYEQYF

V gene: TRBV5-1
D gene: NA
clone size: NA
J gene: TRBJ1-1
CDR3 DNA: TGCGCCAGCAGCTTGTACGGGACGGGAAGGAACACTGAAGCTTTCTTT
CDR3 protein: CASSLYGTGRNTEAFF

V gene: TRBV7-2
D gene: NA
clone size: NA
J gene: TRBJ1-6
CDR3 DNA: TGTGCCAGCAGCTTCGTCGGCTATAATTCACCCCTCCACTTT
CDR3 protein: CASSFVGYNSPLHF

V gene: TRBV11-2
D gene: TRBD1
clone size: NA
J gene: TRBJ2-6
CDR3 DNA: TGTGCCAGCAGCTTGTACAGGGGGGAGACCTCTGGGGCCAACGTCCTGACTTTC
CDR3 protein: CASSLYRGETSGANVLTF

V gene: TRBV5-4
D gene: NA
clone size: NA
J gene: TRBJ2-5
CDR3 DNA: TGTGCCAGCAGCTTGGGTCAGGTAGAGACCCAGTACTTC
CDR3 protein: CASSLGQVETQYF

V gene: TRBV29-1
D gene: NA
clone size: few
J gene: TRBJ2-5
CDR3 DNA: TGCAGCGTTGAAGAAGAGACCCAGTACTTC
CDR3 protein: CSVEEETQYF

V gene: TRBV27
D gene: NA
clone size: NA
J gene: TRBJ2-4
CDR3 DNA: TGTGCCAGCAAGGACCAGAACAAAAACATTCAGTACTTC
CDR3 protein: CASKDQNKNIQYF

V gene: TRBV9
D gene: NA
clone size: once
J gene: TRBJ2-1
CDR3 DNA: TGTGCCAGCAGCGCCACAGCGAGCTCCTACAATGAGCAGTTCTTC
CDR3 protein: CASSATASSYNEQFF

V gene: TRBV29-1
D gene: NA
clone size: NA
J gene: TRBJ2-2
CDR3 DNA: TGCAGCTCTGGTGGGAACACCGGGGAGCTGTTTTTT
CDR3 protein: CSSGGNTGELFF

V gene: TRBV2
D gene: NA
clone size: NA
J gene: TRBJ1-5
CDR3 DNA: TGTGCCAGCAGCGGACCGACTCAGCCCCAGCATTTT
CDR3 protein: CASSGPTQPQHF

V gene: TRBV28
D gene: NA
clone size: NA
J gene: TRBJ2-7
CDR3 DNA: TGTGCCAGCACGGGGGGCCTCAACGAGCAGTACTTC
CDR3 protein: CASTGGLNEQYF

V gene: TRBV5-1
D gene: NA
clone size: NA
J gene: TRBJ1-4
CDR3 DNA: TGCGCCAGCAGCTTGGGGCGGGGAGTGGTGTCTAATGAAAAACTGTTTTTT
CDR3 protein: CASSLGRGVVSNEKLFF

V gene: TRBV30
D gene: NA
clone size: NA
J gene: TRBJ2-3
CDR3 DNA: TGTGCCTGGAGATCCCGGGTGGCAGATACGCAGTATTTT
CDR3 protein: CAWRSRVADTQYF

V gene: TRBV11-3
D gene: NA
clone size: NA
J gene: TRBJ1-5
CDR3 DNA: TGTGCCAGCAGCTTACAGCGTCACAGGGCAAAGGTTCAGCCCCAGCATTTT
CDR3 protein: CASSLQRHRAKVQPQHF

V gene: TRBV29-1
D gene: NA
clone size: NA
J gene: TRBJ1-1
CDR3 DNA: TGCAGCGTTGACCTCAACAGCGGAGGGACTGAAGCTTTCTTT
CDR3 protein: CSVDLNSGGTEAFF

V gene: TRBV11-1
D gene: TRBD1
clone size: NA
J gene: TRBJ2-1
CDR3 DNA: TGTGCCAGCAGCACGGGACAGCAGACAGAGCAGTTCTTC
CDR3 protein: CASSTGQQTEQFF

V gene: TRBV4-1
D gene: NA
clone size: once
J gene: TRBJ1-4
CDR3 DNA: TGCGCCAGCAGCCACAATGAGGCAGGGGAGGATAATGAAAAACTGTTTTTT
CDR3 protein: CASSHNEAGEDNEKLFF

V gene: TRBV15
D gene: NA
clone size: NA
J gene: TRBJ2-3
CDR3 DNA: TGTGCCACCAGCAGAGGGGGGGTGGAGGCAGATACGCAGTATTTT
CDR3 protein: CATSRGGVEADTQYF

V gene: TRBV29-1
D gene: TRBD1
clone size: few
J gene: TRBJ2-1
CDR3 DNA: TGCAGCGGTACGGGACAGGGGTTACAGTTCTTC
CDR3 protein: CSGTGQGLQFF

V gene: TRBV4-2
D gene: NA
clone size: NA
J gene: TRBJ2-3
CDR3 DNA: TGTGCCAGCAGCCAGGAGGGACTTTCTAATCCTTATACGCAGTATTTT
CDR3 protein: CASSQEGLSNPYTQYF

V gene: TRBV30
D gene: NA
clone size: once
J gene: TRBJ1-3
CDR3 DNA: TGTGCCTGGAGTGAGGGAGAGTCTGGAAACACCATATATTTT
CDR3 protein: CAWSEGESGNTIYF

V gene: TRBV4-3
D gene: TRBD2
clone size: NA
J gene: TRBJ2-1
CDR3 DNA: TGCGCCAGCAGCGCGCGACCCGGGACTAGCGGGATGAATGAGCAGTTCTTC
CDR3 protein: CASSARPGTSGMNEQFF

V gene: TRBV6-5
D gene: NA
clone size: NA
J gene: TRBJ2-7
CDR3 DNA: TGTGCCAGCAGTTACTCAACCGGAATTGAGCAGTACTTC
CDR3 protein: CASSYSTGIEQYF

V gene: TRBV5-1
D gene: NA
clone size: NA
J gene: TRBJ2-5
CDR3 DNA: TGCGCCAGCAACGAGTTCCAGGGGATCGGAGAAGAGACCCAGTACTTC
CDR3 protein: CASNEFQGIGEETQYF

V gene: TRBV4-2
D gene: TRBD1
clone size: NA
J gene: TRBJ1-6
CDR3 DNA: TGTGCCAGCAGCCAAGGGGAACAGGGGGCGTTTGGGGATTCACCCCTCCACTTT
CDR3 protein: CASSQGEQGAFGDSPLHF

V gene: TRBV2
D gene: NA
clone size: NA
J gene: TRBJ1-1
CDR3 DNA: TGTGCCAGCTTTAGGATGGGGCCTGAAGCTTTCTTT
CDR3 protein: CASFRMGPEAFF

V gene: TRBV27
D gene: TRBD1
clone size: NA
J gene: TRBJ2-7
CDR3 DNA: TGTGCCAGCAGAGCACAGGGGGTTGGCGAGCAGTACTTC
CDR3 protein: CASRAQGVGEQYF

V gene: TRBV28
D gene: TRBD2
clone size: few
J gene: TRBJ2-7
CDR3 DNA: TGTGCCAGCAGGCACACTAGCGGGGGGTTTATGTACGAGCAGTACTTC
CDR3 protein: CASRHTSGGFMYEQYF

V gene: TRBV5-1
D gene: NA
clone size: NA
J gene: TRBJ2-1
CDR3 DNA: TGCGCCAGCAGCTTTATCCCGGGAACGACCAATGAGCAGTTCTTC
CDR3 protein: CASSFIPGTTNEQFF

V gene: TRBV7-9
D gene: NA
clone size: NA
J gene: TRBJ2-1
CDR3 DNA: TGTGCCAGCAGCTTTAAACTAGGGTTTAATGAGCAGTTCTTC
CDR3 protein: CASSFKLGFNEQFF

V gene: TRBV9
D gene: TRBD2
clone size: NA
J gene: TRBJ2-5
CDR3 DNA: TGTGCCAGCAGCGTAGCTAGCGGGATAGGAGAGACCCAGTACTTC
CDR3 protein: CASSVASGIGETQYF